The 14 T cell receptor beta chains given below trace back to one sample, sequenced in a study of control samples from healthy donors and cancer patients. TCRdb's table, derived via immunoSEQ multiplex PCR, lists solely in-frame clones and lacks some. The table records tens of thousands of clones, approximately 90% of them present only once. Sequenced input: blood. The receptor source for this set is a man aged 50 or older in good health.

This sequence joins TRBV6-5 and TRBJ2-1; 11 bases fit TRBD1. J gave up 1 base and V 6 bases, and 2 bases lay outside the gene matches. Germline V gene data show CDR1 as MNHEY and CDR2 as SVGAGI. The CDR3 extends over 15 amino acids. The CDR3, as DNA: TGTGCCAGCAGCGGGACAGGGGGTTCCTACAATGAGCAGTTCTTC. As protein: CASSGTGGSYNEQFF.

The chain carries TRBV2 and TRBJ1-6, with 8 bases identical to TRBD1. Per germline, CDR1 SNHLY and CDR2 FYNNEI. With V trimmed by 6 bases and J by 10 bases, 5 bases remained unmatched. The CDR3 length is 13 residues. This CDR3 is CASSPQGVSPLHF. CDR3 coding DNA: TGTGCCAGCAGCCCACAGGGGGTCTCACCCCTCCACTTT.

The gene calls are TRBV11-2 and TRBJ2-1, with 7 bases aligning to TRBD2. J gave up 2 bases and V 6 bases, and 7 bases lay outside the gene matches. CDR3 length: 15 residues. CDR1 and CDR2 (germline): SGHAT, FQNNGV. The DNA for the CDR3 is TGTGCCAGCAGTCCCTCCAGCGGGACCTACAATGAGCAGTTCTTC. It codes for CASSPSSGTYNEQFF.

The chain has TRBV19 and TRBJ1-5; tentatively, D is TRBD1 (5 bases). The V and J ends lost 3 bases and 3 bases respectively, with 12 bases between them. This CDR3 spans 15 amino acids. Looked up from germline, CDR1 is LNHDA and CDR2 is SQIVND (reference sequence). CDR3 loop: CASSIRDLYNQPQHF. The CDR3 region has the DNA TGTGCCAGTAGTATCAGGGACTTGTACAATCAGCCCCAGCATTTT. The complete variable domain, with remaining parts taken from reference TRBV19 and TRBJ1-5, reads DGGITQSPKYLFRKEGQNVTLSCEQNLNHDAMYWYRQDPGQGLRLIYYSQIVNDFQKGDIAEGYSVSREKKESFPLTVTSAQKNPTAFYLCASSIRDLYNQPQHFGDGTRLSIL.

The chain combines TRBV6-5 with TRBJ2-7, with TRBD1 matching over 10 bases. The CDR3 contains 13 residues. The trim removed 6 bases at V and 4 bases at J, leaving 3 bases unmatched. CDR1 MNHEY and CDR2 SVGAGI come from the germline V gene. CDR3 amino acids: CASRGTGAYEQYF. Written as DNA, the CDR3 is TGTGCCAGCAGGGGGACAGGGGCATACGAGCAGTACTTC.

The CDR3 sequence: CASSLGVGGGILADTQYF. The CDR3 DNA reads as TGTGCCAGCAGCTTAGGCGTTGGCGGGGGGATTCTTGCAGATACGCAGTATTTT. The chain has TRBV7-3 and TRBJ2-3, with TRBD2 matching over 8 bases. Germline CDR1 is SGHTA and CDR2 is FQGTGA. The CDR3 loop spans 18 amino acids. The trim removed 2 bases at V and 4 bases at J, leaving 14 bases unmatched.

This sequence joins TRBV12-3 or TRBV12-4 and TRBJ1-2, with D maybe TRBD1 (5 bases). CDR3 length: 11 residues. Trimming stripped 1 base from V and 8 bases from J, with 5 bases between. CDR3 coding DNA: TGTGCCAGCAGTTTAGGGGGCGGCTACACCTTC. Translation gives CASSLGGGYTF.

The chain links TRBV14 to TRBJ2-5; the D gene is possibly TRBD2 (7 bases). This CDR3 is 19 amino acids long. V was cut by 1 base and J by 4 bases, with 25 bases left in between. CDR1 SGHDN and CDR2 FVKESK come from the germline V gene. The CDR3 loop reads CASSQGRLRIRGAGETQYF. CDR3 sequence (DNA): TGTGCCAGCAGCCAAGGTCGCCTCAGGATCCGGGGGGCAGGAGAGACCCAGTACTTC. Together with reference TRBV14 and TRBJ2-5, the CDR3 gives the full variable domain: EAGVTQFPSHSVIEKGQTVTLRCDPISGHDNLYWYRRVMGKEIKFLLHFVKESKQDESGMPNNRFLAERTGGTYSTLKVQPAELEDSGVYFCASSQGRLRIRGAGETQYFGPGTRLLVL.

This chain links TRBV11-2 with TRBJ2-3; maybe TRBD2 (7 bases). Trimming took 3 bases from V and 6 from J, leaving 16 bases between them. Germline V gene sequence: CDR1 SGHAT, CDR2 FQNNGV. CDR3 length: 15 residues. The CDR3 DNA reads TGTGCCAGCAGCTTTCTTTTGGGGGGGCTGGATACGCAGTATTTT. Translating gives CASSFLLGGLDTQYF.

This clone has just a few counts. The chain links TRBV12-3 or TRBV12-4 to TRBJ1-2, with no clear D. Trimming stripped 10 bases from V and 4 bases from J, with 16 bases between. The CDR3 is 13 residues long. The CDR3 here is CATRMMEFYGYTF. In nucleotides, the CDR3 is TGTGCCACCCGCATGATGGAGTTCTATGGCTACACCTTC.

This chain uses TRBV29-1 with TRBJ2-7; tentatively, D is TRBD1 (6 bases). Germline assignment: CDR1 SQVTM and CDR2 ANQGSEA. Between the trimmed V and J ends, which lost 6 bases and 6 bases, there was a span of 12 bases. The length of the CDR3 is 11 residues. The CDR3 DNA sequence: TGCAGCGTGCCCAAAGGGGGCGAGCAGTACTTC. The encoded protein is CSVPKGGEQYF.

V usage is TRBV6-5 and J usage is TRBJ1-2; D perhaps matches TRBD1 (5 bases). The germline V gene encodes CDR1 MNHEY and CDR2 SVGAGI. The CDR3 is made up of 15 amino acids. Between the trimmed V and J ends, which lost 1 base and 1 base, there was a span of 10 bases. The CDR3 reads CASSYWGQGNYGYTF. The CDR3 DNA sequence: TGTGCCAGCAGTTACTGGGGCCAGGGTAACTATGGCTACACCTTC.

The V gene is TRBV18, the J gene TRBJ1-1; no definite D call. Trimming pared 6 bases from V and 1 base from J, leaving 12 bases between. This CDR3 has 14 residues. Germline V lookup: CDR1 KGHSH, CDR2 LQKENI. CDR3 nucleotide sequence: TGTGCCAGCTCTCCATACCCGGAGAACACTGAAGCTTTCTTT. Its protein is CASSPYPENTEAFF.

The chain joins TRBV6-1 to TRBJ2-3; a possible D gene is TRBD1 (5 bases). This CDR3 is built from 13 residues. From germline, CDR1 is MNHNS and CDR2 SASEGT. V was trimmed by 2 bases and J by 6 bases, leaving 9 bases between them. The CDR3 nucleotides read TGTGCCAGCAGTGAATGGCAGGGTGATACGCAGTATTTT. It yields the protein CASSEWQGDTQYF.